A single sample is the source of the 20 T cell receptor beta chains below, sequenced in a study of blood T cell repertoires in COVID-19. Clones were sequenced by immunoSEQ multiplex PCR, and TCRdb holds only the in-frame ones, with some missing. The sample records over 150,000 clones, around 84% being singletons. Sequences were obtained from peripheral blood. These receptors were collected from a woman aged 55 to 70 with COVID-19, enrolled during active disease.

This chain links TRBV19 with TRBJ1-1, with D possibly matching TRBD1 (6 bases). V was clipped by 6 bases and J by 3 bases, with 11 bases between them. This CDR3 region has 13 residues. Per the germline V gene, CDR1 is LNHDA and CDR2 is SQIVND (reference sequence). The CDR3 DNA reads TGTGCCAGTAGGTCCCAGGGGCACACTGAAGCTTTCTTT. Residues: CASRSQGHTEAFF.

The CDR3, as DNA: TGTGCCAGCAGCGACCGACAGAACCTGAACACTGAAGCTTTCTTT. It translates to CASSDRQNLNTEAFF. The chain recombines TRBV9 with TRBJ1-1, with D tentatively TRBD1 (5 bases). This CDR3 contains 15 residues. Trimming shortened V by 3 bases and J by 0 bases, and 12 bases separated the two germline ends. Germline V gene sequence: CDR1 SGDLS, CDR2 YYNGEE. The entire variable domain, with the rest obtained from reference TRBV9 and TRBJ1-1, is as follows: DSGVTQTPKHLITATGQRVTLRCSPRSGDLSVYWYQQSLDQGLQFLIQYYNGEERAKGNILERFSAQQFPDLHSELNLSSLELGDSALYFCASSDRQNLNTEAFFGQGTRLTVV.

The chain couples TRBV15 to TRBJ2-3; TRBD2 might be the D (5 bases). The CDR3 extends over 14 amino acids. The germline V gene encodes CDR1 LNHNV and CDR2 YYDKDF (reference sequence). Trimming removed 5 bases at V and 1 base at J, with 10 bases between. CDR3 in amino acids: CATSLASRTDTQYF. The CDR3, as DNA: TGTGCCACCAGCTTAGCGAGCCGCACAGATACGCAGTATTTT.

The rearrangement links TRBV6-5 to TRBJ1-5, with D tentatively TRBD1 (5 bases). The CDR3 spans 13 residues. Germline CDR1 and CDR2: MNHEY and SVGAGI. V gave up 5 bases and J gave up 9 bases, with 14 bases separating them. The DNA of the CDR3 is TGTGCCAGCAGTACCTCGGGGGGTCGGCCCCAGCATTTT. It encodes CASSTSGGRPQHF.

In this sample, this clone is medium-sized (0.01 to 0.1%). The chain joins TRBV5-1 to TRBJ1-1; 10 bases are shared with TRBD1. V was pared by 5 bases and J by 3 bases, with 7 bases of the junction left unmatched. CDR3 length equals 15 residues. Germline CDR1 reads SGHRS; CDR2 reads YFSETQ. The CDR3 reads CASRQGTGAYTEAFF. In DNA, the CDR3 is TGCGCCAGCAGACAAGGGACAGGGGCCTACACTGAAGCTTTCTTT.

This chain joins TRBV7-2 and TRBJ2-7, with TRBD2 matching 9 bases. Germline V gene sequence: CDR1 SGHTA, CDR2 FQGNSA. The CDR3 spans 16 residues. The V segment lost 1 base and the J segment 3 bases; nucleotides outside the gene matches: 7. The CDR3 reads CASSLGSTSGHYEQYF. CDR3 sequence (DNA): TGTGCCAGCAGCTTAGGTTCGACTAGCGGCCACTACGAGCAGTACTTC. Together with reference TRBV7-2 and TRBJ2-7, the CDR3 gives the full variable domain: GAGVSQSPSNKVTEKGKDVELRCDPISGHTALYWYRQSLGQGLEFLIYFQGNSAPDKSGLPSDRFSAERTGGSVSTLTIQRTQQEDSAVYLCASSLGSTSGHYEQYFGPGTRLTVT.

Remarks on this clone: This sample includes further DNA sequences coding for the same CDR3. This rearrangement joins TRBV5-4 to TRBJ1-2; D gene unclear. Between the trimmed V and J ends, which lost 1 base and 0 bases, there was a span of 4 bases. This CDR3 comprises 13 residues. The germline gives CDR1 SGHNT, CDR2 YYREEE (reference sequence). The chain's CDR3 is CASSLISNYGYTF. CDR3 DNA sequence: TGTGCCAGCAGCTTGATCTCTAACTATGGCTACACCTTC.

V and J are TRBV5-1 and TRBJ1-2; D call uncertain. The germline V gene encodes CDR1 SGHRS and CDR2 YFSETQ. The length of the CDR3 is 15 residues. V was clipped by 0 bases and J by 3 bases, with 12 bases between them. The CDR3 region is CASSLVLGHYYGYTF. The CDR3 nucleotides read TGCGCCAGCAGCTTGGTGCTTGGGCATTACTATGGCTACACCTTC.

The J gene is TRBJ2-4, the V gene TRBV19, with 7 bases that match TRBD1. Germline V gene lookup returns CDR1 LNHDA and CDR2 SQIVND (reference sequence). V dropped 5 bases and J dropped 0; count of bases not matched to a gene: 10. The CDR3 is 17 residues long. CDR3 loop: CASSPETGPLAKNIQYF. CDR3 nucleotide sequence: TGTGCCAGTAGTCCCGAGACAGGGCCCCTAGCCAAAAACATTCAGTACTTC.

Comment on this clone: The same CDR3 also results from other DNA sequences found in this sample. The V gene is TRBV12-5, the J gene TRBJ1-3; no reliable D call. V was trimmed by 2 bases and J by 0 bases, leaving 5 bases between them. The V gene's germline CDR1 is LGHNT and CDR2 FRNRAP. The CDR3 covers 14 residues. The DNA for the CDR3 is TGTGCTAGTGGTTTGTCGAGCTCTGGAAACACCATATATTTT. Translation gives CASGLSSSGNTIYF.

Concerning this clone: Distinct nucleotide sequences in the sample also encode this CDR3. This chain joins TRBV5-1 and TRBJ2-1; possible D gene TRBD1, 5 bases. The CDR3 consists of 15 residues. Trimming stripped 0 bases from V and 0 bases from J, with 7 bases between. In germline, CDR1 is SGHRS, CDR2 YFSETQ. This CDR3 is CASSLGQSSYNEQFF. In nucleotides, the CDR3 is TGCGCCAGCAGCTTGGGACAGTCCTCCTACAATGAGCAGTTCTTC.

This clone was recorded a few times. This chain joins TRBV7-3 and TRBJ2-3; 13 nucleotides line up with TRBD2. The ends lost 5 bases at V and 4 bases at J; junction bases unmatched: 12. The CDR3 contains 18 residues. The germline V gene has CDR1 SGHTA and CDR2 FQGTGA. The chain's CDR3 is CASSQGTSGASGADTQYF. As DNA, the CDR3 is TGTGCCAGCAGCCAGGGGACTAGCGGGGCCTCCGGGGCAGATACGCAGTATTTT. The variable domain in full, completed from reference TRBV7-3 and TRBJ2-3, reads GAGVSQTPSNKVTEKGKYVELRCDPISGHTALYWYRQSLGQGPEFLIYFQGTGAADDSGLPNDRFFAVRPEGSVSTLKIQRTERGDSAVYLCASSQGTSGASGADTQYFGPGTRLTVL.

CDR3 nucleotide sequence: TGCAGTGCTAGTCCCCGCGCCTCCAATTCACCCCTCCACTTT. Amino acid sequence: CSASPRASNSPLHF. The rearrangement uses TRBV20-1 and TRBJ1-6; D not resolved. Germline assignment: CDR1 DFQATT and CDR2 SNEGSKA (reference sequence). The ends were cut back, 3 bases at V and 7 bases at J, with 13 bases in the middle. The CDR3 is 14 residues long.

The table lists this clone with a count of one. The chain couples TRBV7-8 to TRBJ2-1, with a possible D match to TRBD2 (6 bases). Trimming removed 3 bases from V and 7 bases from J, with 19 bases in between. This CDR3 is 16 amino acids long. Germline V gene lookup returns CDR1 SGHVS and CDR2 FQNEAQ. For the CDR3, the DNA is TGTGCCAGCAGCTTGCGTGGGCCTCTGGGGGGTAATGAGCAGTTCTTC. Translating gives CASSLRGPLGGNEQFF.

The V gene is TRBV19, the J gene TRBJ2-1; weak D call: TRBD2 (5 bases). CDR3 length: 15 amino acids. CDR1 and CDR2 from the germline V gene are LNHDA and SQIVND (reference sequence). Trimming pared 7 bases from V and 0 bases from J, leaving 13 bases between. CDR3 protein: CASNPAGSSYNEQFF. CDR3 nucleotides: TGTGCCAGTAATCCCGCGGGTAGCTCCTACAATGAGCAGTTCTTC.

CDR3 coding DNA: TGTGCCAGCAACCTGACAGTTTATGGCTACACCTTC. Translation: CASNLTVYGYTF. This chain joins TRBV5-8 and TRBJ1-2; a weak D match, TRBD1 (5 bases). Trimming took off 6 bases at V and 5 bases at J, with 11 bases between the two ends. The CDR3 length is 12 residues. From germline, CDR1 is SGHTS and CDR2 YDEGEE.

In DNA form, the CDR3 reads TGTGCCAGCAGCTCCCTCCAAGAGACCCAGTACTTC. It encodes CASSSLQETQYF. The V gene is TRBV3-1 (or the pseudogene TRBV3-2), the J gene TRBJ2-5; no definite D call. Trimming pared 5 bases from V and 1 base from J, leaving 5 bases between. This CDR3 contains 12 residues. Germline lookup yields CDR1 LGHDT and CDR2 YNNKEL (reference sequence).

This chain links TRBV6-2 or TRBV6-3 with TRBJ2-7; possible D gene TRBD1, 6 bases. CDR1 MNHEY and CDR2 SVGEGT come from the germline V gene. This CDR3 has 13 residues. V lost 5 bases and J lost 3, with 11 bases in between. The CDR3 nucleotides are TGTGCCAGCAGTGACAGGATATACTACGAGCAGTACTTC. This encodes CASSDRIYYEQYF.

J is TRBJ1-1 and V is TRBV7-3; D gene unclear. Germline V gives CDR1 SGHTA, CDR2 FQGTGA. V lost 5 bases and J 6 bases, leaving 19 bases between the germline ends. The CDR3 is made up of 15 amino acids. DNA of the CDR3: TGTGCCAGCAGCCCCACGATGGGCTCCGGGGCTGAAGCTTTCTTT. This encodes CASSPTMGSGAEAFF.

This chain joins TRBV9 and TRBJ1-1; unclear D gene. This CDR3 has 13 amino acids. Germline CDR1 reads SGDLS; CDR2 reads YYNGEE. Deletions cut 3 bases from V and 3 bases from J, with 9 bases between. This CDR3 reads CASSEEGHTEAFF. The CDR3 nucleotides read TGTGCCAGCAGCGAAGAGGGCCACACTGAAGCTTTCTTT. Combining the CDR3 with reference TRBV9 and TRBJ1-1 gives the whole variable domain DSGVTQTPKHLITATGQRVTLRCSPRSGDLSVYWYQQSLDQGLQFLIQYYNGEERAKGNILERFSAQQFPDLHSELNLSSLELGDSALYFCASSEEGHTEAFFGQGTRLTVV.